The rows below give T cell receptor beta chains drawn from one sample of a study of blood T cell repertoires in COVID-19. Only in-frame clones appear in the TCRdb table, and some are missing; sequencing was by immunoSEQ multiplex PCR. The table includes roughly 460,000 clones, about 90% detected once. The source material was peripheral blood. Receptors originate from a man younger than 30 with COVID-19, enrolled during active disease. Each CDR3 is given without its conserved first and last residue. D genes are given only for firm matches.

TRBJ2-1,TRBV7-9,.,ASSRGTSYNEQF
TRBJ2-1,TRBV2,TRBD1,ASSETRQGGYEQF
TRBJ2-1,TRBV20-1,TRBD2,SASIPRGTYNEQF
TRBJ1-5,TRBV11-2,.,ASSSGEGQPQH
TRBJ2-1,TRBV18,TRBD2,ASSPPGTSGGGYNEQF
TRBJ2-1,TRBV2,.,ASSRTESSYNEQF
TRBJ1-6,TRBV7-8,.,ASSLGDIGSNSPLH
TRBJ2-1,TRBV19,TRBD2,ASSTRGDAYNEQF
TRBJ2-7,TRBV12-3/TRBV12-4,TRBD1,ASSPGQAQEQY
TRBJ1-4,TRBV19,.,ASRRGFNEKLF
TRBJ2-1,TRBV5-1,.,ASSSTGSSYNEQF
TRBJ2-3,TRBV9,TRBD1,ASSVETGGMDTQY
TRBJ2-2,TRBV11-2,TRBD1,ASSTGQGTNTGELF
TRBJ1-1,TRBV12-5,.,ASGLTGFVTEAF
TRBJ2-1,TRBV5-1,TRBD1,ASSLARQGGSYNEQF
TRBJ2-6,TRBV7-9,.,ASSLGGTLNVLT
TRBJ1-5,TRBV19,.,ASSISFVSNSNQPQH
TRBJ2-5,TRBV3-1/TRBV3-2,.,ASSLGGNQETQY
TRBJ1-1,TRBV6-5,.,ASSYPGLEAF
TRBJ2-5,TRBV7-2,.,ASSLHGSHQETQY
TRBJ1-1,TRBV4-1,.,ASSRGDWGEAF
TRBJ2-1,TRBV7-9,.,ASSYQAGEQF
TRBJ2-2,TRBV30,.,AWSPSGELF
TRBJ2-7,TRBV23-1,TRBD1,ASSQWAGGSPEQY
TRBJ2-3,TRBV27,TRBD2,ASNRLAASTDTQY
TRBJ1-4,TRBV21-1,.,ASSKSLAREREKLF
TRBJ1-6,TRBV5-4,.,ASSPGLTNSPLH
TRBJ1-2,TRBV10-1,TRBD1,ASTSGATGDYGYT
TRBJ2-7,TRBV5-1,.,ASSLVGGSYEQY
TRBJ2-5,TRBV2,.,ASGRDNQETQY
TRBJ1-3,TRBV6-5,.,ASSYSDRSGNTIY
TRBJ2-1,TRBV7-6,TRBD2,ASSRLAGEKREQF
TRBJ2-7,TRBV19,TRBD2,ASSSGGPSYEQY
TRBJ2-7,TRBV3-1/TRBV3-2,.,ASSQGQPTYEQY
TRBJ2-5,TRBV11-1,TRBD1,ASSLGDRGQETQY
TRBJ2-1,TRBV5-5,.,ASSLGRDYNEQF
TRBJ1-5,TRBV20-1,.,SASQGETSRPQH
TRBJ2-1,TRBV21-1,.,ASSKAWREGHNEQF
TRBJ2-7,TRBV7-6,TRBD2,ASSPRLAGGYEQY